This TCR beta chain originates from a study of blood T cell repertoires in COVID-19. Study background: Samples came from the United States, Italy and Spain, spanning acute and convalescent COVID-19.

Produced via immunoSEQ multiplex PCR; TCRdb's table is partial and in-frame only. The sample lists 250,000 to 350,000 clones, about nine tenths occurring once. Self-reported history from a screening survey and questionnaire set each donor's cohort. This CDR3 comprises 15 residues. V lost 2 bases and J lost 2; bases outside the gene matches: 5. Germline V gives CDR1 GTSNPN, CDR2 SVGIG (reference sequence). This clonotype was obtained from a woman in her forties or fifties who had been exposed to COVID-19. The V and J genes are TRBV30 and TRBJ2-3; 9 positions agree with TRBD1. Sequenced material: PBMCs or T cells enriched from blood (not recorded which). As DNA, the CDR3 is TGTGCCTGGAGTCCGCGGACAGGGGTCACAGATACGCAGTATTTT. It specifies CAWSPRTGVTDTQYF.